This TCR beta chain was obtained from a study of T-cell memory formation after mild COVID-19. Turning to the study itself: The TCR clusters were mostly specific to one donor. General observations from the study: CD4+ bias marked clones expanding day 15 to 37, unlike balanced contracting clones.

Germline V gene sequence: CDR1 SGHRS, CDR2 YFSETQ. V was shortened by 0 bases and J by 7 bases, with 14 bases between the two germline ends. The CDR3 length is 16 residues. The authors produced TCR alpha and TCR beta cDNA libraries with sample barcodes and UMIs by 5'RACE using constant-segment primers. TCRdb re-derived calls from the 5' RACE reads in MiXCR, one entry per CDR3 protein. There are roughly 250,000 distinct CDR3 sequences in the sample; about 16% occur only once, and around 3.8% lies in the top ten. A note on this clonotype: What it binds is unknown.

The chain joins TRBV5-1 to TRBJ1-6; tentative D call: TRBD1 (5 bases). This clonotype was sampled from a man between 18 and 29 years old who had mild COVID-19 (a few samples of this study predate the infection). Cell type and time point are not known. Sequencing was done on a sample of PBMCs or a T cell subset sorted from them (not recorded which). Written as DNA, the CDR3 is TGCGCCAGCAGCTTGGAAGGGGTACATACGAATTCACCCCTCCACTTT. Amino acid sequence: CASSLEGVHTNSPLHF.